One sample yielded the 7 T cell receptor beta chains listed below, sequenced in a study of blood T cell repertoires in COVID-19. Sequenced by immunoSEQ multiplex PCR; TCRdb stores in-frame clones only, minus some. The data hold about 190,000 clones, with around 80% observed a single time. Sequencing was performed on peripheral blood. Every receptor here comes from a man aged 50-60 years who had recovered from COVID-19.

This chain uses TRBV24-1 with TRBJ1-4; TRBD1 matches at 11 bases. V shed 4 bases and J 3 bases; nucleotides not matched to a gene: 9. CDR3 length: 18 residues. Per the germline V gene, CDR1 is KGHDR and CDR2 is SFDVKD. The CDR3 sequence is CATSEKPGQGGANEKLFF. The CDR3 coding sequence is TGTGCCACCAGTGAGAAACCGGGACAGGGGGGGGCTAATGAAAAACTGTTTTTT.

This clone was seen just once. The chain employs TRBV11-1 and TRBJ1-2; D ambiguous. V gave up 7 bases and J gave up 8 bases, with 17 bases separating them. Germline lookup yields CDR1 SGHAT and CDR2 FQDESV (reference sequence). This CDR3 has 13 residues. For the CDR3, the DNA is TGTGCCAGCAATACTGAGGTTGGCCTCGGCTACACCTTC. As protein: CASNTEVGLGYTF.

This clone was counted once. CDR3 bases: TGCGCCAGCAGCCTAAATCCCGCCTCGGCAGGATTCTCCTACGAGCAGTACTTC. Translated: CASSLNPASAGFSYEQYF. The gene calls are TRBV5-1 and TRBJ2-7; no clear D. The CDR3 covers 18 residues. The ends were cut back, 4 bases at V and 0 bases at J, with 23 bases in the middle. Per germline, CDR1 SGHRS and CDR2 YFSETQ.

V and J are TRBV27 and TRBJ2-7, with 8 bases matching TRBD1. The trim removed 2 bases at V and 0 bases at J, leaving 6 bases unmatched. The length of the CDR3 is 16 residues. Germline CDR1 and CDR2: MNHEY and SMNVEV (reference sequence). The CDR3 loop is CASSLTYTGGSYEQYF. As DNA, the CDR3 is TGTGCCAGCAGTTTAACATACACAGGGGGCTCCTACGAGCAGTACTTC.

The chain employs TRBV6-1 and TRBJ1-2, with TRBD1 identical over 7 bases. CDR3 length: 15 residues. Germline CDR1 is MNHNS and CDR2 is SASEGT. After removal of 3 bases from V and 0 bases from J, the junction contained 4 bases not matched to a gene. DNA of the CDR3: TGTGCCAGCAGTGATCGGACAGGACCTAACTATGGCTACACCTTC. It specifies CASSDRTGPNYGYTF.

CDR3 residues: CASSLPDTEAFF. In nucleotides, the CDR3 is TGTGCCAGCAGTTTGCCGGACACTGAAGCTTTCTTT. The chain carries TRBV28 and TRBJ1-1; D call uncertain. Germline lookup yields CDR1 MDHEN and CDR2 SYDVKM. V lost 3 bases to trimming and J lost 3 bases, with 5 bases between them. The CDR3 is 12 amino acids.

This clone has more than one count but fewer than ten. The chain carries TRBV19 and TRBJ1-2, with 8 bases aligning to TRBD1. The CDR3 length is 18 residues. Germline trimming cut 6 bases from V and 0 bases from J; bases unmatched to any gene: 15. Germline loops: CDR1 LNHDA, CDR2 SQIVND (reference sequence). CDR3 bases: TGTGCCAGTAGGCCCCGGGACAGGCGGTTTAGAGCTAACTATGGCTACACCTTC. Amino acid sequence: CASRPRDRRFRANYGYTF.